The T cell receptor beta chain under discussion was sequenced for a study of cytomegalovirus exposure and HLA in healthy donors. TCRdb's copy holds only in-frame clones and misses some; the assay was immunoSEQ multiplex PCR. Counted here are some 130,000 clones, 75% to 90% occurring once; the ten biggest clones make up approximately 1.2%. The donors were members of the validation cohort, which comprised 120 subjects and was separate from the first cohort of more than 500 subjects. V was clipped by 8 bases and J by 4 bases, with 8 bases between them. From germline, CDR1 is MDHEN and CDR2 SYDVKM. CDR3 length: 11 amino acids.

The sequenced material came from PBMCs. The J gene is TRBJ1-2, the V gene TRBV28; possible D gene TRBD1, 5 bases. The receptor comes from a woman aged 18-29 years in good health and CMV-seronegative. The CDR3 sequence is CASSGLYGYTF. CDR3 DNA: TGTGCCAGCTCGGGACTCTATGGCTACACCTTC.